These T cell receptor beta chains were read from a single sample in a study of tumor-infiltrating lymphocytes in primary liver carcinoma. TCRdb reprocessed the multiplex PCR reads with MiXCR, giving one entry per CDR3 protein. The sample yields around 99,000 distinct CDR3 sequences, around 68% seen once. The source material was tumor-adjacent normal liver tissue. The origin of the receptors is a man in his forties with primary liver carcinoma and hepatitis B virus infection. Each CDR3 is given with its conserved first and last residue. Expanded clones get a size class; other rows say once, few or many, or leave the size out.

CDR3aa	abundance	j_gene	v_gene	len
CASSYRSGNQPQHF	many	TRBJ1-5	TRBV6-5	14
CASSLWMGADTQYF	-	TRBJ2-3	TRBV5-1	14
CASSSNAGLAVGAMYQETQYF	-	TRBJ2-5	TRBV11-2	21
CASSAREGDTHEQYF	once	TRBJ2-7	TRBV11-1	15
CSVTGGVVYNEQFF	-	TRBJ2-1	TRBV29-1	14
CTGTWRGGKHEQYF	-	TRBJ2-7	TRBV6-6	14
CASSLVALSGFQETQYF	once	TRBJ2-5	TRBV11-2	17
CASSPIQQGGVQEAQYF	-	TRBJ2-5	TRBV28	17
CARSWDRGPPRGYTF	-	TRBJ1-2	TRBV11-2	15
CASNSSQGAYTGELFF	-	TRBJ2-2	TRBV6-6	16